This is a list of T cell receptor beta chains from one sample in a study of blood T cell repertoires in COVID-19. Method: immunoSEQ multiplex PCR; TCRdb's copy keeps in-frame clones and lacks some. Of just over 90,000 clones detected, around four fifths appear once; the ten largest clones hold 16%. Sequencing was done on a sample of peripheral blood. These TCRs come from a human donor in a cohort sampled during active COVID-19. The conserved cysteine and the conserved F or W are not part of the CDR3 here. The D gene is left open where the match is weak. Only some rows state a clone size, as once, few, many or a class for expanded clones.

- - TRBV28 ASTQEGVGYNEQF
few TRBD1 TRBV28 ASSFQGAGNTIY
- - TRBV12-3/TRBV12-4 ASTNNPYNEQF
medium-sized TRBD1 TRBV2 ASSEGTGPSYGYT
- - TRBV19 ASSRRAGETQY
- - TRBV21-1 ASSKKDSGYGYT
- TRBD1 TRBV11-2 ASSLEGRGQGEKLF
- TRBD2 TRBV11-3 ASSLAGGGKETQY
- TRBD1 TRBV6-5 ASSYQGVNTEAF
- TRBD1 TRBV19 ASSRDRGETQY
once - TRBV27 ASRLLSSAITDTQY
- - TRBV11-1 ASSLSGTSPNTIY
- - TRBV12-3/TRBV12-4 ASSSQETYEQY
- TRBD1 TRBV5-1 ASSLTGTTGELF
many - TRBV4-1 ASSPGTSTDTQY
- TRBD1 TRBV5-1 ASSWPAGGTNTEAF
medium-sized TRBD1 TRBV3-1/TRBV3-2 ASSQVGTGRGYGYT
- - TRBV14 ASSQEWLASTDTQY
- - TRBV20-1 SASLAGGAEAF
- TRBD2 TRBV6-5 ASSYAGAGTDTQY
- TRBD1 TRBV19 ASSGPGGALNYGYT
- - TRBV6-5 ASSDSTRALYEQY
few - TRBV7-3 ASSLGTSTDTQY
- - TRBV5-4 ASSRGVGETQY
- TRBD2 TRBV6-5 AAGEGGYEQY
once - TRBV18 ASSPDRYEQY
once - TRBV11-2 ASSKTAGLDYGYT
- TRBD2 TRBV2 ASRTPSGRAPFEQF
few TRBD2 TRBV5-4 ASSPELAGSYEQY
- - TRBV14 ASSQDFGRDIGYT
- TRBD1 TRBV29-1 SVADRGSGNTIY
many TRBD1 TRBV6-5 ASSRKPGQGEEQY
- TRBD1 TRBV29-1 SAGRQGNTEAF
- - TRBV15 ATSRDSFGQGNEKLF
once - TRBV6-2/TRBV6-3 ASSLLGRGEQF
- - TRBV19 ASSIRGGQPQH
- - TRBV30 AWSDRGATEAF
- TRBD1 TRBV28 ASSGQGDGYT
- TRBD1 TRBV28 ASRQTGGGGYT
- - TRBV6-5 ASQPLEYNSPLH
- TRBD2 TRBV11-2 ASSLGLAPSTDTQY
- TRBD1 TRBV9 ASSRDRGFGGELF
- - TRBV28 ASSLSSGISNQPQH
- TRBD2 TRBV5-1 ASSASGGRQETQY
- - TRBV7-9 ASSFPAGSSSPLH
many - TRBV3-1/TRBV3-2 ASRPDNRQVYGYT
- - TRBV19 ASSIWRQGTDTQY
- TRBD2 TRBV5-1 ASSLYISAGGSSYEQY
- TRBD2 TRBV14 ASSQEIERGSTDTQY
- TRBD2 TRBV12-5 ASGSDRGLAKF
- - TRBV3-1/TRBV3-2 ASSYRVPSYEQY
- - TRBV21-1 ASRTGGEPLCKGNQPQH
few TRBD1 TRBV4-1 ASSLTGDTGELF
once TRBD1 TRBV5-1 ASSPGGQGAREQF
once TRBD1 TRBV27 ASSLGQGVEQY
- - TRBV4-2 ASSQDGDPGANVLT
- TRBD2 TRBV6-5 ASNRAGGGETQY